Following are 11 T cell receptor beta chains from one sample sequenced in a study of CD8+CD57+ T cells in acquired aplastic anemia. For sequencing, patients were chosen who had shown expansion of CD8+CD57+ cells by flow cytometry. Genomic DNA templated the TCR beta VDJ and CDR3 profiling. TCRdb fed the reads into MiXCR, producing one record per CDR3 protein. The sample holds 200,000 or so distinct CDR3 sequences; almost 50% are singletons and the top ten take just under 20%. The sequenced material came from sorted CD4+, CD8+, or CD8+CD57+ T cells (not recorded which) from PBMCs. The receptor set was obtained from a human donor with aplastic anemia.

CDR3 in DNA: TGTGCCAGCAGCTTAGGTCCCCGGAACGAGCAGTACTTC. As protein: CASSLGPRNEQYF. The V gene is TRBV7-6, the J gene TRBJ2-7; D ambiguous. Between the trimmed V and J ends, which lost 1 base and 5 bases, there was a span of 9 bases. From germline, CDR1 is SGHVS and CDR2 FNYEAQ. This CDR3 is built from 13 residues.

This clonotype was recorded a few times. Possible read error: a much larger clone is one base away. The CDR3 nucleotides are TGTGCCATCAGGACAGCTCCCTCCCACGAGCAGTACTTC. It codes for CAIRTAPSHEQYF. The genes are TRBV10-3 and TRBJ2-7, with D perhaps matching TRBD1 (5 bases). Per the germline V gene, CDR1 is ENHRY and CDR2 is SYGVKD. The length of the CDR3 is 13 residues.

The genes are TRBV20-1 and TRBJ1-4; the D gene is possibly TRBD1 (6 bases). Between the trimmed V and J ends, which lost 0 bases and 0 bases, there was a span of 14 bases. CDR3 size: 17 residues. Germline CDR1 reads DFQATT; CDR2 reads SNEGSKA (reference sequence). CDR3 DNA sequence: TGCAGTGCTAGAGATCCAGGGGCCGCCGCAACTAATGAAAAACTGTTTTTT. Amino acids: CSARDPGAAATNEKLFF.

About this clonotype: This may be a read error: a much more frequent sequence differs by one nucleotide. Because the CDR3 is missing its conserved closing phenylalanine or tryptophan, this is likely a read error. The genes are TRBV25-1 and TRBJ1-1; D is perhaps TRBD1 (6 bases). Germline V CDR1 and CDR2: MGHDK, SYGVNS. This CDR3 region has 14 residues. Trimming took off 4 bases at V and 5 bases at J, with 14 bases between the two ends. CDR3 in DNA: TGTGCCAGCAGTGGTACAGGGTGGAAAACTGAAGCTTTCCTT. It specifies CASSGTGWKTEAFL.

This clonotype was seen only once. The chain combines TRBV7-3 with TRBJ1-5; D is perhaps TRBD1 (5 bases). Germline values: CDR1 SGHTA, CDR2 FQGTGA. This CDR3 spans 14 amino acids. Trimming left V 5 bases short and J 3 bases short, with 11 bases between. CDR3 sequence: CASSQAGPNQPQHF. CDR3 sequence (DNA): TGTGCCAGCAGCCAAGCGGGACCCAATCAGCCCCAGCATTTT. Drawing the rest from reference TRBV7-3 and TRBJ1-5, the complete variable domain is GAGVSQTPSNKVTEKGKYVELRCDPISGHTALYWYRQSLGQGPEFLIYFQGTGAADDSGLPNDRFFAVRPEGSVSTLKIQRTERGDSAVYLCASSQAGPNQPQHFGDGTRLSIL.

Comments on this clonotype: A much larger clone lies one base from this, so it may be a read error. The chain has TRBV7-2 and TRBJ2-1; the D is unclear. This CDR3 has 15 amino acids. Germline CDR1 reads SGHTA; CDR2 reads FQGNSA. The CDR3 DNA follows: TGTGCCAGCAGCCTAGGAAACTCTCCTTACAATGGGCAGTTCTTC. Its protein is CASSLGNSPYNGQFF.

This clonotype was seen ten or more times. This chain uses TRBV9 with TRBJ2-7, with D unclear. The CDR3 length is 14 residues. The V and J ends lost 7 bases and 6 bases respectively, with 20 bases between them. Germline V lookup: CDR1 SGDLS, CDR2 YYNGEE. This chain's CDR3 is CASPEPRSVCEQYF. Written as DNA, the CDR3 is TGTGCCAGCCCAGAGCCCCGGTCGGTATGCGAGCAGTACTTC.

The chain couples TRBV19 to TRBJ1-5; possibly TRBD1 for D (5 bases). CDR3 length: 13 amino acids. CDR1 LNHDA and CDR2 SQIVND come from the germline V gene (reference sequence). Trimming took off 0 bases at V and 7 bases at J, with 7 bases between the two ends. CDR3 nucleotides: TGTGCCAGTAGTATAGACAGGGACCAGCCCCAGCATTTT. Translated, it gives CASSIDRDQPQHF.

This clonotype was observed at least ten times. This sequence joins TRBV9 and TRBJ2-3; D may be TRBD1 or TRBD2 (7 bases each). There are 15 residues in the CDR3. The germline V gene has CDR1 SGDLS and CDR2 YYNGEE. V was cut by 4 bases and J by 4 bases, with 16 bases left in between. The CDR3 region is CASSPGGASSDTQYF. Written as DNA, the CDR3 is TGTGCCAGCAGCCCAGGGGGGGCCAGTTCAGATACGCAGTATTTT.

Worth noting for this clonotype: A read error may be the cause here, since a much bigger clone is one base away. V usage is TRBV6-1 and J usage is TRBJ1-2; D uncertain. V was clipped by 5 bases and J by 5 bases, with 12 bases between them. CDR1 and CDR2 (germline): MNHNS, SASEGT. The length of the CDR3 is 13 residues. CDR3 region: CASSPGWEYGYTF. The CDR3 DNA reads as TGTGCCAGCAGTCCGGGATGGGAATATGGCTACACCTTC.

This clonotype was counted once. A much larger clone sits a single nucleotide away, making a read error possible. Since no conserved phenylalanine or tryptophan closes the CDR3, a read error is the likely cause. The rearrangement links TRBV3-1 to TRBJ1-2; TRBD1 is a possible D gene (6 bases). The germline V gene encodes CDR1 LGHDT and CDR2 YNNKEL (reference sequence). The CDR3 is 16 amino acids. The V and J ends lost 4 bases and 8 bases respectively, with 23 bases between them. The CDR3: CASSPSQGLIWMGYTL. For the CDR3, the DNA is TGTGCCAGCAGCCCATCACAGGGCCTCATATGGATGGGCTACACCCTC.